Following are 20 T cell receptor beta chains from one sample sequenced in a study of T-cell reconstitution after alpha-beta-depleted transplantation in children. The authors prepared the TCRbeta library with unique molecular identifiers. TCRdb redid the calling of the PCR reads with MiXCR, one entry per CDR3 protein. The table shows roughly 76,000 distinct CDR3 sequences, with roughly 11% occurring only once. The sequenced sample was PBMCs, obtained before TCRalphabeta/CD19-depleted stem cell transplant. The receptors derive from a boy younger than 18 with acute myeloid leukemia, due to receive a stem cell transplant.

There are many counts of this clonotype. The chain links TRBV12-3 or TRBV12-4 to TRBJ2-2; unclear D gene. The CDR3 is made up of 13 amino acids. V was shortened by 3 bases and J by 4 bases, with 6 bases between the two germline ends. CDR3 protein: CASSFQSTGELFF. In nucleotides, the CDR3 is TGTGCCAGCAGTTTTCAGAGCACCGGGGAGCTGTTTTTT.

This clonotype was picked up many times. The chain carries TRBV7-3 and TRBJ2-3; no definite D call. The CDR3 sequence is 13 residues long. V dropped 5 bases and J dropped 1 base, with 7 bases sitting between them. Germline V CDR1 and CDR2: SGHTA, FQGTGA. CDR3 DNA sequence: TGTGCCAGCAGCCCCTCGGGCACAGATACGCAGTATTTT. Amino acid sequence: CASSPSGTDTQYF. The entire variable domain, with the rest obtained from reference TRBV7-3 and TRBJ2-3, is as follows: GAGVSQTPSNKVTEKGKYVELRCDPISGHTALYWYRQSLGQGPEFLIYFQGTGAADDSGLPNDRFFAVRPEGSVSTLKIQRTERGDSAVYLCASSPSGTDTQYFGPGTRLTVL.

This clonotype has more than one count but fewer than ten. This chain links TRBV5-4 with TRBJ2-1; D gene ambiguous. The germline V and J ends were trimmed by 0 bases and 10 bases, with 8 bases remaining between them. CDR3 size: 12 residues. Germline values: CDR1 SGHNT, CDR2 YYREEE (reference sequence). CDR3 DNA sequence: TGTGCCAGCAGCTTGGACCCCGGCGAGCAGTTCTTC. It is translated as CASSLDPGEQFF.

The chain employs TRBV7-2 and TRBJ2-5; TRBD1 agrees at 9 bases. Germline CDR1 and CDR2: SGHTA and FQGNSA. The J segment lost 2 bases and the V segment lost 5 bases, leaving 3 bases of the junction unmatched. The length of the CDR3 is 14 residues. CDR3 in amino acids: CASSLDRGQETQYF. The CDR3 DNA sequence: TGTGCCAGCAGCCTCGACAGGGGGCAAGAGACCCAGTACTTC.

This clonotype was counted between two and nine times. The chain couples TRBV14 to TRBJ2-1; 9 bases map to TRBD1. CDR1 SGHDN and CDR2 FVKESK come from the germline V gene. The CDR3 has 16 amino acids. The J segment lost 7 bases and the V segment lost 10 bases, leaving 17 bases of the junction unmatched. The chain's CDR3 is CATSPLMGTGTNEQFF. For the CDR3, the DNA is TGTGCCACCTCGCCGCTTATGGGGACAGGGACAAATGAGCAGTTCTTC. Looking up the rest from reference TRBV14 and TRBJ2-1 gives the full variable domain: EAGVTQFPSHSVIEKGQTVTLRCDPISGHDNLYWYRRVMGKEIKFLLHFVKESKQDESGMPNNRFLAERTGGTYSTLKVQPAELEDSGVYFCATSPLMGTGTNEQFFGPGTRLTVL.

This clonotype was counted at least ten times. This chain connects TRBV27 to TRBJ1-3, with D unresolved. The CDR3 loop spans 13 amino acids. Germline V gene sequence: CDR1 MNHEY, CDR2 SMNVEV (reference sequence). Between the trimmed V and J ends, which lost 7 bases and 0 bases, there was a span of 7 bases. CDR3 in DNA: TGTGCCAGCAAGCAACTCTCTGGAAACACCATATATTTT. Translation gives CASKQLSGNTIYF.

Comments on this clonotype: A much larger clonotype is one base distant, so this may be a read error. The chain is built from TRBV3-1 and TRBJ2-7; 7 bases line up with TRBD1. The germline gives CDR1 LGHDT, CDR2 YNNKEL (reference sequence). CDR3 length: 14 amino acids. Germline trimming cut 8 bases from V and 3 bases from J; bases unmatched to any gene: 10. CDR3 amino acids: CASGSRGRSYEQYF. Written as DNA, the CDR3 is TGTGCCAGCGGATCGAGGGGGCGTAGCTACGAGCAGTACTTC.

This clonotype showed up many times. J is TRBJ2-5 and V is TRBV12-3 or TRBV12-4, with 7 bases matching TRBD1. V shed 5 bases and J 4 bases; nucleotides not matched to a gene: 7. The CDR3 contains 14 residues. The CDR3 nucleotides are TGTGCCAGCAGTGGGGACAGATACGGAGAGACCCAGTACTTC. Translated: CASSGDRYGETQYF.

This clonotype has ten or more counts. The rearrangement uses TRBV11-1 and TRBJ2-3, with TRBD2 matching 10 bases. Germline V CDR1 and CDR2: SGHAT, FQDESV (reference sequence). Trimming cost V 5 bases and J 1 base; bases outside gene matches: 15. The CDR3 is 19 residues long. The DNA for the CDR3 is TGTGCCAGCAGCCCCCCCCGGGTAGCGGGGGGCCTTCGCACAGATACGCAGTATTTT. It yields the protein CASSPPRVAGGLRTDTQYF.

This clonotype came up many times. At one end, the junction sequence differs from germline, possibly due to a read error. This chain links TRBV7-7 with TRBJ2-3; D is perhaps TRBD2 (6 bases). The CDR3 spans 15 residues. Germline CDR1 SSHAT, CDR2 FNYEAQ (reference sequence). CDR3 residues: CASSLVGGFADTQYF. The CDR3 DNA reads TGTGCTAGCAGCTTAGTGGGAGGCTTCGCAGATACGCAGTATTTT.

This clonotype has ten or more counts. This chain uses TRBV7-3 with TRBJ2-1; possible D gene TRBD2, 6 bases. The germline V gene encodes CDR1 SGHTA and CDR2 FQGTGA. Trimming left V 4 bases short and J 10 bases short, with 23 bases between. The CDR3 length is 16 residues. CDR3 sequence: CASSSGPGGSQWEQFF. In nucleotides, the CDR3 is TGTGCCAGCAGCTCTGGCCCTGGGGGGAGTCAATGGGAGCAGTTCTTC.

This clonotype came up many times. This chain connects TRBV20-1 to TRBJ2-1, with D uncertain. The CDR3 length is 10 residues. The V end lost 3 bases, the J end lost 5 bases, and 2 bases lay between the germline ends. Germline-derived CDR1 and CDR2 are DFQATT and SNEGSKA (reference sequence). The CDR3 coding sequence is TGCAGTGCTAGTGACAATGAGCAGTTCTTC. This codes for CSASDNEQFF.

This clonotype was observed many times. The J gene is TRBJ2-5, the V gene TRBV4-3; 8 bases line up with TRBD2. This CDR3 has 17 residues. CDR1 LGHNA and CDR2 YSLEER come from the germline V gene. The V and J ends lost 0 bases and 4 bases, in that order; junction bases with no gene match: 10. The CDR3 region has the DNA TGCGCCAGCAGCCAAGATGCGCCGGGAGGGCCATCAGAGACCCAGTACTTC. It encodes CASSQDAPGGPSETQYF.

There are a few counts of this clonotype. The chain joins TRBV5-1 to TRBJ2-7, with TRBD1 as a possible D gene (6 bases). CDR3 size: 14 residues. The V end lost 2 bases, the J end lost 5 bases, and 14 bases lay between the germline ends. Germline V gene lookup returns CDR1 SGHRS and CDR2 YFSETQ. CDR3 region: CASSFGQLLNEQYF. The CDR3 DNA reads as TGCGCCAGCAGCTTTGGACAGCTCTTGAACGAGCAGTACTTC.

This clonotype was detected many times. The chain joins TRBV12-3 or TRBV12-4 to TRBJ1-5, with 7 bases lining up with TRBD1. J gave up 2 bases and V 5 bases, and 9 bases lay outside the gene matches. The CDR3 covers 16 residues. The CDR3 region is CASSPETGVGNQPQHF. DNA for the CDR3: TGTGCCAGCAGTCCAGAAACAGGGGTCGGCAATCAGCCCCAGCATTTT.

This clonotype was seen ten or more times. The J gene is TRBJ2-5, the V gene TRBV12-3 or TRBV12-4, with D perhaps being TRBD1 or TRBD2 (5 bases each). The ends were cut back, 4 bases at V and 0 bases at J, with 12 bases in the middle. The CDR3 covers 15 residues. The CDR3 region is CASSSGAPYQETQYF. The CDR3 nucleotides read TGTGCCAGCAGTTCCGGGGCTCCTTACCAAGAGACCCAGTACTTC.

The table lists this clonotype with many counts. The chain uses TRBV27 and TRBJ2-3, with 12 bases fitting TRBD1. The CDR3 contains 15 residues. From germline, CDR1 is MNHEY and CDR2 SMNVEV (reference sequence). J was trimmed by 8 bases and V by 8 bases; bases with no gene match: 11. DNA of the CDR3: TGTGCCAGCCATCCGGGACAGGGGGCGCCGGGTACGCAGTATTTT. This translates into CASHPGQGAPGTQYF.

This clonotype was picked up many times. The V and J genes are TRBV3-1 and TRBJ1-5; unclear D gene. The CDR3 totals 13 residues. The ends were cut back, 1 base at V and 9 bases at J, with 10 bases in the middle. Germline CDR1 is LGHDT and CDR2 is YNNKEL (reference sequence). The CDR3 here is CASSQGGVGPQHF. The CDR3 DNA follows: TGTGCCAGCAGCCAAGGTGGAGTGGGGCCCCAGCATTTT.

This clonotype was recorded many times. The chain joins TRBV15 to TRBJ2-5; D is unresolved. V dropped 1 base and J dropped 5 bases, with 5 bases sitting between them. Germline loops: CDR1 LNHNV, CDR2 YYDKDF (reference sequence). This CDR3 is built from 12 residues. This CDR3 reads CATSRASETQYF. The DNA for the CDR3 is TGTGCCACCAGCAGAGCCTCTGAGACCCAGTACTTC.

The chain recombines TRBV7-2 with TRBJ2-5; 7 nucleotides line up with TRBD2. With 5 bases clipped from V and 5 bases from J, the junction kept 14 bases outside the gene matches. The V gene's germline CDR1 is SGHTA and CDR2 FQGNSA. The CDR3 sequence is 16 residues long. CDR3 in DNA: TGTGCCAGCAGCCGCCCTCGGGCTAGCGGATCGGAGACCCAGTACTTC. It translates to CASSRPRASGSETQYF.